This entry lists 14 T cell receptor beta chains sequenced from one sample in a study of blood T cell repertoires in COVID-19. Assay used: immunoSEQ multiplex PCR; TCRdb lists only in-frame clones, some missing. The table records about 98,000 clones, about 89% of them present only once. The sequenced sample was peripheral blood. These receptors were collected from a man aged 50 to 59 with acute or convalescent COVID-19.

V gene TRBV18 combines with J gene TRBJ2-1, with D perhaps TRBD2 (6 bases). V was trimmed by 3 bases and J by 6 bases, leaving 18 bases between them. CDR1 is KGHSH and CDR2 is LQKENI in the germline V gene. CDR3 size: 16 residues. The CDR3 loop is CASSPPGSLLSNEQFF. The CDR3 DNA reads TGTGCCAGCTCACCCCCCGGGAGCCTCCTATCCAATGAGCAGTTCTTC.

V and J are TRBV4-1 and TRBJ2-7, with a weak D call TRBD2 (6 bases). The CDR3 totals 14 residues. Germline CDR1 is MGHRA and CDR2 is YSYEKL. V was pared by 1 base and J by 3 bases, with 10 bases between. CDR3 nucleotide sequence: TGCGCCAGCAGCCAAGGGCGGGGTAACTACGAGCAGTACTTC. Protein product: CASSQGRGNYEQYF.

The chain employs TRBV5-1 and TRBJ1-1; 7 bases fit TRBD1. CDR1 is SGHRS, CDR2 YFSETQ, per germline. The length of the CDR3 is 12 residues. Trimming removed 4 bases from V and 5 bases from J; junction bases left unmatched: 2. For the CDR3, the DNA is TGCGCCAGCAGCCTCAGGGGGACTGAAGCTTTCTTT. Translating it yields CASSLRGTEAFF.

The rearrangement uses TRBV18 and TRBJ1-6; D gene unclear. Germline-derived CDR1 and CDR2 are KGHSH and LQKENI. The length of the CDR3 is 17 residues. The V and J ends lost 1 base and 0 bases respectively, with 10 bases between them. The CDR3 spells CASSPLDSSSYNSPLHF. For the CDR3, the DNA is TGTGCCAGCTCACCACTTGACTCGAGCTCCTATAATTCACCCCTCCACTTT.

The chain employs TRBV14 and TRBJ1-4; D remains unclear. The CDR3 contains 13 residues. In germline, CDR1 is SGHDN, CDR2 FVKESK. Trimming pared 4 bases from V and 5 bases from J, leaving 8 bases between. CDR3 sequence: CASSRGLNEKLFF. DNA of the CDR3: TGTGCCAGCAGCCGCGGACTGAATGAAAAACTGTTTTTT. The whole variable domain, remainder taken from reference TRBV14 and TRBJ1-4, is EAGVTQFPSHSVIEKGQTVTLRCDPISGHDNLYWYRRVMGKEIKFLLHFVKESKQDESGMPNNRFLAERTGGTYSTLKVQPAELEDSGVYFCASSRGLNEKLFFGSGTQLSVL.

This clone has a single count. The chain joins TRBV4-2 to TRBJ2-4, with 12 positions matching TRBD2. The CDR3 consists of 20 residues. The germline V gene has CDR1 LGHNA and CDR2 YNFKEQ. V was clipped by 5 bases and J by 0 bases; unmatched bases: 14. As DNA, the CDR3 is TGTGCCAGCAGCTTTATCCCCGGGACTAGCGGGCCCCTAGCCAAAAACATTCAGTACTTC. It codes for CASSFIPGTSGPLAKNIQYF.

V usage is TRBV27 and J usage is TRBJ2-1; the match to TRBD2 covers 7 bases. Germline V gene sequence: CDR1 MNHEY, CDR2 SMNVEV (reference sequence). CDR3 length: 12 amino acids. Trimming at V came to 3 bases and at J to 7 bases, leaving 0 bases not matched to a gene. The CDR3 is CASSLGGNEQFF. CDR3 DNA: TGTGCCAGCAGTTTGGGGGGGAATGAGCAGTTCTTC.

V is TRBV27 and J is TRBJ2-7; D ambiguous. V dropped 8 bases and J dropped 2 bases, with 7 bases sitting between them. The CDR3 consists of 11 residues. Germline V gene sequence: CDR1 MNHEY, CDR2 SMNVEV (reference sequence). Written as DNA, the CDR3 is TGTGCCAGCGGCCGCACCTACGAGCAGTACTTC. Protein: CASGRTYEQYF.

This clone has just a few counts. This rearrangement joins TRBV20-1 to TRBJ2-7; possibly TRBD1 for D (6 bases). Germline V gene lookup returns CDR1 DFQATT and CDR2 SNEGSKA (reference sequence). This CDR3 is 15 amino acids long. V was shortened by 3 bases and J by 5 bases, with 20 bases between the two germline ends. CDR3 coding DNA: TGCAGTGCTAGTCCAGGATTAGGACAGAGACACGAGCAGTACTTC. Translating gives CSASPGLGQRHEQYF.

The rearrangement uses TRBV11-2 and TRBJ1-5; possibly TRBD1 for D (6 bases). Per germline, CDR1 SGHAT and CDR2 FQNNGV. The CDR3 extends over 15 amino acids. V lost 5 bases, J lost 3 bases, and 14 bases lay in between. The CDR3 nucleotides are TGTGCCAGCAGCGCTTTAGGGACATACAATCAGCCCCAGCATTTT. Encoded protein: CASSALGTYNQPQHF.

This chain uses TRBV29-1 with TRBJ1-2; the D is unclear. The CDR3 spans 13 residues. Germline assignment: CDR1 SQVTM and CDR2 ANQGSEA. With 4 bases removed from V and 2 bases from J, the gap between germline ends came to 11 bases. The DNA of the CDR3 is TGCAGCGTTGCGTTAGGCGGAAACTATGGCTACACCTTC. Translated: CSVALGGNYGYTF.

The CDR3 nucleotides are TGTGCCAGCAGCTCAAAAGTGAATAGCGGGAGGTTTAGCACAGATACGCAGTATTTT. This sequence encodes CASSSKVNSGRFSTDTQYF. This chain links TRBV7-8 with TRBJ2-3, with 10 bases identical to TRBD2. Germline trimming cut 4 bases from V and 0 bases from J; bases unmatched to any gene: 13. This CDR3 has 19 residues. The germline CDR1 and CDR2 sequences are SGHVS and FQNEAQ.

CDR3 protein: CSVAQGANANSPLHF. The CDR3 nucleotides read TGCAGCGTTGCACAGGGGGCGAATGCGAATTCACCCCTCCACTTT. The chain is built from TRBV29-1 and TRBJ1-6; 9 bases are a match to TRBD1. V lost 4 bases to trimming and J lost 7 bases; unmatched junction nucleotides: 8. Germline lookup yields CDR1 SQVTM and CDR2 ANQGSEA. The CDR3 spans 15 residues.

This clone is a singleton in its sample. J is TRBJ1-6 and V is TRBV27; the D is unclear. Germline V CDR1 and CDR2: MNHEY, SMNVEV (reference sequence). The CDR3 totals 14 residues. V dropped 4 bases and J dropped 5 bases, with 9 bases sitting between them. CDR3 nucleotide sequence: TGTGCCAGCAGTTCCAGAACTAATAATTCACCCCTCCACTTT. It translates to CASSSRTNNSPLHF.